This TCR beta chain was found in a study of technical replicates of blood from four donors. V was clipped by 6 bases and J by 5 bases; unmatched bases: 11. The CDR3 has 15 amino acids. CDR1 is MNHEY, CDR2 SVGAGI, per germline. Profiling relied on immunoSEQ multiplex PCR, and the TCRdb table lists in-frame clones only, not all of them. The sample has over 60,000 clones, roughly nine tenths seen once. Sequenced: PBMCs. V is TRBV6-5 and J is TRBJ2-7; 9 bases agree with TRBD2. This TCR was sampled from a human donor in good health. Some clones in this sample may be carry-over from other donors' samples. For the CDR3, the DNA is TGTGCCAGCAGCCCGAACCTAGCGGGGAACCACGAGCAGTACTTC. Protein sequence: CASSPNLAGNHEQYF.